The rows below give T cell receptor beta chains drawn from one sample of a study of shared clonotypes between healthy human individuals. The table came from immunoSEQ multiplex PCR; TCRdb's copy has only in-frame clones and leaves some out. The profile shows some 2.3 million clones, over 90% of them singletons. Sequenced: naive CD4+ T cells from PBMCs. These receptors were obtained from a young man in good health. Some clones in this sample may be carry-over from other donors' samples. The CDR3 runs from the conserved cysteine through the conserved F or W. D genes are given only for firm matches. Clone size is not always given. Where it is, it says once, few, many or a class for expanded clones.

j_call	clone_size	v_call	d_call	cdr3_length	cdr3_nt	cdr3_aa
TRBJ2-7	NA	TRBV10-3	TRBD2	13	TGTGCCATCTCGGCTAGCGGCTCCTACGAGCAGTACTTC	CAISASGSYEQYF
TRBJ1-4	NA	TRBV7-9	NA	17	TGTGCCAGCAGCCCAGGCAGGCAGCTTGCAACTAATGAAAAACTGTTTTTT	CASSPGRQLATNEKLFF
TRBJ1-1	NA	TRBV11-2	NA	14	TGTGCCAGCAGCACCAGAGACAGGAACACTGAAGCTTTCTTT	CASSTRDRNTEAFF
TRBJ2-7	NA	TRBV15	NA	15	TGTGCCACCAGCAGAGGCGCGGGATTCAGTTACGAGCAGTACTTC	CATSRGAGFSYEQYF
TRBJ1-1	NA	TRBV6-5	NA	15	TGTGCCAGCAGTTACTCTCGGGGACAGAACACTGAAGCTTTCTTT	CASSYSRGQNTEAFF
TRBJ1-4	NA	TRBV5-4	TRBD1	18	TGTGCCAGCAGCTTGGGCCCGGGACAGGGGTCGGCTAATGAAAAACTGTTTTTT	CASSLGPGQGSANEKLFF
TRBJ2-3	NA	TRBV6-1	TRBD2	14	TGTGCCAGTTTAGCGGGAGTCGTTGCAGATACGCAGTATTTT	CASLAGVVADTQYF
TRBJ2-7	once	TRBV19	TRBD1	13	TGTGCCAGTAGTAGACAGGGAGACTACGAGCAGTACTTC	CASSRQGDYEQYF
TRBJ1-4	NA	TRBV2	TRBD1	14	TGTGCCAGCAGTGAAGACAGGGGGGACGAAAAACTGTTTTTT	CASSEDRGDEKLFF
TRBJ2-3	NA	TRBV7-9	TRBD2	15	TGTGCCAGCAGCTCACTAGCGGGAGTCACAGATACGCAGTATTTT	CASSSLAGVTDTQYF
TRBJ2-4	NA	TRBV29-1	NA	13	TGCAGCGTTGGAGGGCGGGCCAAAAACATTCAGTACTTC	CSVGGRAKNIQYF
TRBJ2-3	NA	TRBV10-2	NA	12	TGCGCCAGCAGTGACAGGCGTAGGACGCAGTATTTT	CASSDRRRTQYF
TRBJ2-2	NA	TRBV28	NA	15	TGTGCCAGCAGTTTAGCGGCAGGCCCTACCGGGGAGCTGTTTTTT	CASSLAAGPTGELFF
TRBJ2-3	NA	TRBV11-2	TRBD1	15	TGTGCCAGCAGCCCGACAGGGACCAGCACAGATACGCAGTATTTT	CASSPTGTSTDTQYF
TRBJ2-7	NA	TRBV7-9	NA	14	TGTGCCAGCAGCGCGTCGGGCCACTCCTACGAGCAGTACTTC	CASSASGHSYEQYF
TRBJ2-3	NA	TRBV11-2	NA	14	TGTGCCAGCAGTTACGGATATAGCACAGATACGCAGTATTTT	CASSYGYSTDTQYF